These 7 T cell receptor beta chains originate from one sample sequenced in a study of cytomegalovirus exposure and HLA in healthy donors. Vbeta (60) and Jbeta (13) primers were used in the PCR. The repertoire was sequenced with immunoSEQ multiplex PCR; TCRdb's copy has only in-frame clones and lacks some. The data hold 76,000 or so clones, with approximately 72% observed a single time. Sequencing input: PBMCs. The receptors here all came from a woman between 40 and 55 years old in good health and CMV-seropositive.

This chain joins TRBV5-4 and TRBJ2-5; TRBD2 aligns across 11 bases. Gene TRBJ2-7 matches the end of the DNA better, so the J call may be wrong. The CDR3 runs 14 residues. Germline V gene sequence: CDR1 SGHNT, CDR2 YYREEE (reference sequence). As DNA, the CDR3 is TGTGCCAGCAGCTCGGGACTAGCGGTTTACGAGCAGTACTTC. Translating gives CASSSGLAVYEQYF.

The CDR3 here is CASSGMAGFQETQYF. As DNA, the CDR3 is TGTGCCAGCAGCGGTATGGCGGGGTTCCAAGAGACCCAGTACTTC. V is TRBV7-2 and J is TRBJ2-5, with D perhaps TRBD2 (6 bases). This CDR3 is 15 amino acids long. V lost 5 bases to trimming and J lost 1 base, with 14 bases between them. Germline-derived CDR1 and CDR2 are SGHTA and FQGNSA.

A few counts support this clone. This rearrangement joins TRBV25-1 to TRBJ1-2; 8 nucleotides align to TRBD1. The CDR3 has 13 residues. Germline V gene lookup returns CDR1 MGHDK and CDR2 SYGVNS. The V segment lost 4 bases and the J segment 4 bases; nucleotides outside the gene matches: 2. The CDR3, as DNA: TGTGCCAGCAGTGTACAGGGGGGCTATGGCTACACCTTC. Protein product: CASSVQGGYGYTF.

The V and J genes are TRBV27 and TRBJ2-7; unclear D gene. The germline V gene has CDR1 MNHEY and CDR2 SMNVEV (reference sequence). The CDR3 covers 15 residues. V dropped 2 bases and J dropped 7 bases, with 18 bases sitting between them. CDR3 bases: TGTGCCAGCAGTTTAGGCGCAGGTCTTCTGTGGGAGCAGTACTTC. It specifies CASSLGAGLLWEQYF.

Only a few counts were recorded for this clone. CDR3 DNA sequence: TGTGCCAGCTATGGACACCTTAACAATCAGCCCCAGCATTTT. Protein sequence: CASYGHLNNQPQHF. The chain recombines TRBV6-1 with TRBJ1-5; a weak D match, TRBD1 (5 bases). Germline CDR1 and CDR2: MNHNS and SASEGT. V gave up 8 bases and J gave up 3 bases, with 14 bases separating them. CDR3 length: 14 amino acids.

The chain couples TRBV6-6 to TRBJ1-1, with TRBD1 matching 8 bases. The CDR3 spans 14 residues. The V gene's germline CDR1 is MNHNY and CDR2 SVGAGI (reference sequence). V shed 0 bases, J shed 7 bases, and the junction held 4 bases outside the gene matches. CDR3 DNA sequence: TGTGCCAGCAGTTACTCCCAGGGGGCATATGAAGCTTTCTTT. Residues: CASSYSQGAYEAFF.

CDR3 residues: CASSGHSGNTIYF. The CDR3 coding sequence is TGCGCCAGCAGCGGACACTCTGGAAACACCATATATTTT. This chain links TRBV5-1 with TRBJ1-3; D may be TRBD1 (5 bases). The length of the CDR3 is 13 residues. The germline V gene encodes CDR1 SGHRS and CDR2 YFSETQ. Trimming cost V 4 bases and J 0 bases, with 5 bases left between them. The full variable domain, its missing parts supplied by reference TRBV5-1 and TRBJ1-3, is KAGVTQTPRYLIKTRGQQVTLSCSPISGHRSVSWYQQTPGQGLQFLFEYFSETQRNKGNFPGRFSGRQFSNSRSEMNVSTLELGDSALYLCASSGHSGNTIYFGEGSWLTVV.